This note documents a single T cell receptor (beta chain) sequence. The sample belongs to a study of T cell repertoires in MIS-A myocarditis. V was clipped by 3 bases and J by 6 bases, with 12 bases between them. Germline V CDR1 and CDR2: KGHSH, LQKENI. The CDR3 runs to 13 residues. Profiled with immunoSEQ multiplex PCR; TCRdb holds only in-frame clones, not every one. The sample holds 14,000 to 15,000 clones, around 69% seen once. Sequences were obtained from left ventricle heart tissue obtained at autopsy. The receptor comes from a young man with fulminant myocarditis from multisystem inflammatory syndrome in adults (MIS-A) after COVID-19. J is TRBJ2-7 and V is TRBV18; D may match TRBD1 or TRBD2 (5 bases each). The CDR3 nucleotides are TGTGCCAGCTCACCGAGGGGTGAAGGCGAGCAGTACTTC. Amino acids: CASSPRGEGEQYF.